What follows are 18 T cell receptor beta chains derived from one specimen sequenced in a study of T cells in Graves' hyperthyroidism and ophthalmopathy (dated by TCRdb to the late 2010s). The library was obtained by multiplex PCR. For sequencing, an Illumina HiSeq 2000 was employed. TCR beta CDR3 regions were amplified from RNA transcripts. For the first round of RT-PCR on the TCR CDR3, the HTBI primer set was used together with the Qiagen OneStep RT-PCR kit. TCRdb trimmed public reads at Q25 via fastp, called clones via MiXCR and kept in-frame beta chains. Each entry merges the rows of one CDR3 protein and shows their most common DNA and genes. The sample table shows roughly 100,000 distinct CDR3 sequences, and roughly 56% are seen once. The ten largest clones represent 25% to 30% of the sample. Sequenced: blood. The receptors shown here come from a woman in her 40s with Graves' hyperthyroidism.

The chain combines TRBV10-2 with TRBJ2-7; D might be TRBD1 (6 bases). CDR3 size: 13 residues. Germline CDR1 WSHSY, CDR2 SAAADI. V was shortened by 3 bases and J by 5 bases, with 11 bases between the two germline ends. The CDR3, as DNA: TGCGCCAGCAGTGAACAGGGCAGGGACGAGCAGTACTTC. Its protein is CASSEQGRDEQYF.

This chain uses TRBV20-1 with TRBJ1-2, with a tentative D call TRBD1 (6 bases). The length of the CDR3 is 14 residues. From germline, CDR1 is DFQATT and CDR2 SNEGSKA (reference sequence). V was shortened by 3 bases and J by 4 bases, with 15 bases between the two germline ends. CDR3 sequence (DNA): TGCAGTGCTAGTCAGCCAGGGGCTCCCTATGGCTACACCTTC. This sequence encodes CSASQPGAPYGYTF.

V and J are TRBV7-2 and TRBJ1-2, with no clear D. V gave up 5 bases and J gave up 10 bases, with 11 bases separating them. CDR3 size: 11 residues. Germline V gives CDR1 SGHTA, CDR2 FQGNSA. The CDR3 sequence: CASSPGGDYTF. The CDR3 DNA follows: TGTGCCAGCAGCCCGGGAGGCGACTACACCTTC. The complete variable domain, with remaining parts taken from reference TRBV7-2 and TRBJ1-2, reads GAGVSQSPSNKVTEKGKDVELRCDPISGHTALYWYRQSLGQGLEFLIYFQGNSAPDKSGLPSDRFSAERTGGSVSTLTIQRTQQEDSAVYLCASSPGGDYTFGSGTRLTVV.

The chain uses TRBV7-2 and TRBJ1-1; possibly TRBD1 for D (5 bases). The CDR3 extends over 13 amino acids. CDR1 SGHTA and CDR2 FQGNSA come from the germline V gene. Trimming removed 8 bases from V and 1 base from J, with 11 bases in between. CDR3 protein: CASSAGTNTEAFF. CDR3 nucleotide sequence: TGTGCCAGCTCGGCAGGGACGAACACTGAAGCTTTCTTT.

The V gene is TRBV12-3 or TRBV12-4, the J gene TRBJ2-5; 8 nucleotides match TRBD2. After removal of 8 bases from V and 4 bases from J, the junction contained 3 bases not matched to a gene. This CDR3 contains 12 residues. In DNA, the CDR3 is TGTGCCAGCGGGCTAGCGGGAGAGACCCAGTACTTC. It specifies CASGLAGETQYF.

V and J are TRBV10-2 and TRBJ2-7; 7 bases map to TRBD2. Germline V gene sequence: CDR1 WSHSY, CDR2 SAAADI. The V and J ends lost 8 bases and 4 bases, in that order; junction bases with no gene match: 14. The CDR3 spans 15 residues. The CDR3 is CASGQGWRGRYEQYF. DNA of the CDR3: TGCGCCAGCGGCCAAGGGTGGCGGGGGAGGTACGAGCAGTACTTC.

A note on this clonotype: One junction end disagrees with the germline gene, perhaps due to a read error. The rearrangement joins TRBV5-1 to TRBJ1-1, with D hard to call. Germline values: CDR1 SGHRS, CDR2 YFSETQ. The CDR3 has 13 residues. The CDR3 DNA is TGCGCCGGCAGCTGGCAGAAGCACACTGAAGCTTCCTTT. Translated: CAGSWQKHTEASF.

This clonotype was recorded at least ten times. The chain recombines TRBV5-1 with TRBJ2-2; 12 bases match TRBD2. The CDR3 totals 18 residues. The V and J ends lost 6 bases and 2 bases, in that order; junction bases with no gene match: 11. In germline, CDR1 is SGHRS, CDR2 YFSETQ. DNA of the CDR3: TGCGCCAGCAACCTCTACGGACTAGCGGGGCCTAACACCGGGGAGCTGTTTTTT. Its protein product is CASNLYGLAGPNTGELFF.

This chain links TRBV7-3 with TRBJ2-5, with 7 bases lining up with TRBD2. Gene TRBJ2-7 matches the end of the DNA better, so the J call may be wrong. Germline CDR1 SGHTA, CDR2 FQGTGA. There are 16 residues in the CDR3. CDR3 region: CASSLILWLADYEQYF. CDR3 coding DNA: TGTGCCAGCAGCTTAATCCTATGGCTAGCGGACTACGAGCAGTACTTC.

The table lists this clonotype with many counts. This chain joins TRBV2 and TRBJ1-5; 7 positions match TRBD1. The CDR3 has 13 amino acids. Losses at the gene ends were 6 bases for V and 5 bases for J; bases not matched to a gene: 4. Germline CDR1 and CDR2: SNHLY and FYNNEI. The CDR3 DNA reads TGTGCCAGCAGAAGACAGGGAGATCAGCCCCAGCATTTT. Protein: CASRRQGDQPQHF. The variable domain in full, completed from reference TRBV2 and TRBJ1-5, reads EPEVTQTPSHQVTQMGQEVILRCVPISNHLYFYWYRQILGQKVEFLVSFYNNEISEKSEIFDDQFSVERPDGSNFTLKIRSTKLEDSAMYFCASRRQGDQPQHFGDGTRLSIL.

This chain joins TRBV9 and TRBJ1-2, with 11 bases lining up with TRBD1. Germline V gene lookup returns CDR1 SGDLS and CDR2 YYNGEE. V lost 6 bases to trimming and J lost 4 bases; unmatched junction nucleotides: 5. This CDR3 has 14 residues. As DNA, the CDR3 is TGTGCCAGCACCGGGACAGGGGGGAGCTATGGCTACACCTTC. Translation: CASTGTGGSYGYTF.

This clonotype was seen more than once but under ten times. The chain recombines TRBV6-6 with TRBJ2-7; D could derive from TRBD1 or TRBD2 (5 bases each). V gave up 8 bases and J gave up 2 bases, with 16 bases separating them. Per germline, CDR1 MNHNY and CDR2 SVGAGI (reference sequence). The CDR3 totals 14 residues. CDR3 in amino acids: CASGPLGTAYEQYF. The CDR3 DNA reads TGTGCCAGCGGCCCGTTGGGGACCGCCTACGAGCAGTACTTC.

The rearrangement uses TRBV29-1 and TRBJ1-4, with D perhaps matching TRBD1 (6 bases). Trimming removed 4 bases at V and 2 bases at J, with 14 bases between. Germline V gene lookup returns CDR1 SQVTM and CDR2 ANQGSEA. CDR3 length: 15 amino acids. CDR3 residues: CSVARTVGTNEKLFF. The CDR3 bases are TGCAGCGTTGCTCGGACAGTCGGCACTAATGAAAAACTGTTTTTT.

There are many counts of this clonotype. The chain uses TRBV19 and TRBJ2-6; tentative D call: TRBD2 (5 bases). The CDR3 has 15 residues. Trimming left V 2 bases short and J 4 bases short, with 9 bases between. Germline assignment: CDR1 LNHDA and CDR2 SQIVND (reference sequence). The CDR3 region has the DNA TGTGCCAGTAGTATAACGGGGTTCGGGGCCAACGTCCTGACTTTC. It translates to CASSITGFGANVLTF.

The V and J genes are TRBV4-2 and TRBJ2-3; the D gene could be TRBD1 or TRBD2 (5 bases each). V dropped 5 bases and J dropped 1 base, with 10 bases sitting between them. Germline lookup yields CDR1 LGHNA and CDR2 YNFKEQ. The CDR3 totals 14 residues. The CDR3 sequence: CASSKGRRTDTQYF. In DNA, the CDR3 is TGTGCCAGCAGCAAGGGACGCCGCACAGATACGCAGTATTTT.

The chain links TRBV2 to TRBJ2-7; 11 bases are shared with TRBD1. This CDR3 is built from 14 residues. The V gene's germline CDR1 is SNHLY and CDR2 FYNNEI. The trim removed 6 bases at V and 7 bases at J, leaving 8 bases unmatched. The CDR3 nucleotides are TGTGCCAGCAGCGGACAGGGGGCATCGCGGGAGCAGTACTTC. Its translation: CASSGQGASREQYF.

The table lists this clonotype with many counts. The chain has TRBV6-5 and TRBJ1-2; D ambiguous. The ends were cut back, 5 bases at V and 1 base at J, with 14 bases in the middle. This CDR3 has 15 amino acids. Looked up from germline, CDR1 is MNHEY and CDR2 is SVGAGI. CDR3: CASSQAAGVNYGYTF. Here the CDR3 DNA reads TGTGCCAGCAGTCAGGCTGCAGGCGTTAACTATGGCTACACCTTC.

The V call is TRBV7-2, the J call TRBJ2-7, with 11 bases matching TRBD2. This CDR3 comprises 16 residues. Germline trimming cut 5 bases from V and 5 bases from J; bases unmatched to any gene: 11. The germline V gene encodes CDR1 SGHTA and CDR2 FQGNSA. The CDR3 coding sequence is TGTGCCAGCAGCCAAGCTAGCGGGAGGTTACCCCACGAGCAGTACTTC. Translation gives CASSQASGRLPHEQYF. The whole variable domain, remainder taken from reference TRBV7-2 and TRBJ2-7, is GAGVSQSPSNKVTEKGKDVELRCDPISGHTALYWYRQSLGQGLEFLIYFQGNSAPDKSGLPSDRFSAERTGGSVSTLTIQRTQQEDSAVYLCASSQASGRLPHEQYFGPGTRLTVT.